One sample yielded the 7 T cell receptor beta chains listed below, sequenced in a study of blood T cell repertoires in COVID-19. Profiling relied on immunoSEQ multiplex PCR, and the TCRdb table lists in-frame clones only, not all of them. This table holds about 76,000 clones, 75% to 90% found once. Sequencing input: peripheral blood. These receptors were obtained from a human donor in a cohort sampled during active COVID-19.

The chain recombines TRBV5-4 with TRBJ1-2; 10 bases are a match to TRBD1. Germline CDR1 SGHNT, CDR2 YYREEE (reference sequence). The CDR3 is 15 amino acids. V shed 9 bases and J 4 bases; nucleotides not matched to a gene: 12. The CDR3 spells CATTIGDRGGYGYTF. The CDR3 bases are TGTGCCACCACTATAGGGGACAGGGGAGGCTATGGCTACACCTTC.

V and J are TRBV24-1 and TRBJ2-1; 15 bases agree with TRBD2. Trimming removed 6 bases from V and 11 bases from J; junction bases left unmatched: 10. The length of the CDR3 is 16 residues. The germline V gene has CDR1 KGHDR and CDR2 SFDVKD. The CDR3 loop is CATSTYKGLAGGKQFF. The CDR3 region has the DNA TGTGCCACCAGTACCTATAAGGGACTAGCGGGGGGAAAGCAGTTCTTC.

The gene calls are TRBV11-2 and TRBJ1-6, with 7 bases aligning to TRBD1. Germline values: CDR1 SGHAT, CDR2 FQNNGV. The CDR3 consists of 14 residues. The V gene end was trimmed by 5 bases and the J gene end by 7 bases; junction bases not matched to a gene: 5. The CDR3 reads CASSPQTGNSPLHF. Written as DNA, the CDR3 is TGTGCCAGCAGCCCTCAGACAGGGAATTCACCCCTCCACTTT.

V usage is TRBV19 and J usage is TRBJ2-7; TRBD1 agrees at 7 bases. Germline CDR1 and CDR2: LNHDA and SQIVND (reference sequence). The CDR3 contains 15 residues. With 5 bases clipped from V and 2 bases from J, the junction kept 9 bases outside the gene matches. The CDR3: CASSEGQSIAYEQYF. The CDR3 nucleotides read TGTGCCAGTAGTGAGGGACAGTCGATCGCCTACGAGCAGTACTTC.

J is TRBJ1-5 and V is TRBV30; D is unclear. Per the germline V gene, CDR1 is GTSNPN and CDR2 is SVGIG (reference sequence). The CDR3 has 12 residues. V lost 0 bases and J 10 bases, leaving 10 bases between the germline ends. The CDR3 DNA reads as TGTGCCTGGAGTGTACCCCCGGGACCCCAGCATTTT. This codes for CAWSVPPGPQHF.

This chain links TRBV2 with TRBJ2-5, with a weak D call TRBD1 (5 bases). V shed 4 bases and J shed 5 bases, with 14 bases lying between them. Germline V gene data show CDR1 as SNHLY and CDR2 as FYNNEI. The CDR3 totals 14 residues. The CDR3 DNA is TGTGCCAGCAGTGGGGGCTTGAAAAGCGAGACCCAGTACTTC. Translated: CASSGGLKSETQYF.

The CDR3 nucleotides read TGCGCCAGCAGCTTTGGTGGCAGTGTTAGCACAGATACGCAGTATTTT. Translated: CASSFGGSVSTDTQYF. The chain carries TRBV5-1 and TRBJ2-3, with D unresolved. The V end lost 2 bases, the J end lost 0 bases, and 13 bases lay between the germline ends. Germline V gene data show CDR1 as SGHRS and CDR2 as YFSETQ. CDR3 length equals 16 residues.